The 5 T cell receptor beta chains below were found in one sample sequenced in a study of neurological immune-mediated disorders. MiXCR, run by TCRdb on the 5' RACE reads, gives a single entry per CDR3 protein. The sample has roughly 28,000 distinct CDR3 sequences, 12% seen once. What was sequenced was PBMCs. These receptors all come from a man in his fifties or sixties in good health.

Worth noting for this clonotype: A read error is possible here, since a much larger clone lies one base away. This chain uses TRBV5-1 with TRBJ2-7; 11 positions agree with TRBD2. The J segment lost 0 bases and the V segment lost 1 base, leaving 9 bases of the junction unmatched. CDR1 is SGHRS, CDR2 YFSETQ, per germline. The CDR3 runs to 18 residues. CDR3 residues: CASSLSPSGGPSSYEQYF. CDR3 bases: TGCGCCAGCAGCTTGTCCCCTAGCGGGGGGCCGAGCTCCTACGAGCAGTACTTC.

Ten or more counts support this clonotype. The rearrangement links TRBV5-1 to TRBJ2-7; D possibly uses TRBD1 or TRBD2 (6 bases each). This CDR3 is built from 13 residues. V gave up 10 bases and J gave up 4 bases, with 18 bases separating them. CDR1 and CDR2 from the germline V gene are SGHRS and YFSETQ. As DNA, the CDR3 is TGCGCCCCGCCCAAAACAGGGAGGTACGAGCAGTACTTC. It is translated as CAPPKTGRYEQYF.

In its sample, this clonotype ranks as medium-sized. V usage is TRBV4-1 and J usage is TRBJ1-2; D ambiguous. CDR1 is MGHRA and CDR2 is YSYEKL in the germline V gene. The V end lost 0 bases, the J end lost 0 bases, and 8 bases lay between the germline ends. CDR3 length: 15 amino acids. The DNA of the CDR3 is TGCGCCAGCAGCCAAGATTCACGGACTAACTATGGCTACACCTTC. This codes for CASSQDSRTNYGYTF.

This clonotype was counted between two and nine times. The V call is TRBV20-1, the J call TRBJ2-7; 10 bases are shared with TRBD2. V was pared by 2 bases and J by 6 bases, with 4 bases of the junction left unmatched. Germline V gene sequence: CDR1 DFQATT, CDR2 SNEGSKA (reference sequence). The CDR3 runs 13 residues. CDR3 nucleotides: TGCAGTGCTAGACCTAGCGGGGGCCTCGAGCAGTACTTC. It codes for CSARPSGGLEQYF.

This clonotype was counted many times. The junction departs from the called germline gene at one end, perhaps through a read error. The CDR3 spells CASSSLAGGEDTQYF. CDR3 nucleotides: TGCGCCAGCAGCTCGTTGGCAGGGGGTGAAGATACGCAGTATTTT. The chain uses TRBV7-3 and TRBJ2-3; 7 nucleotides agree with TRBD1. Germline V gene lookup returns CDR1 SGHTA and CDR2 FQGTGA. CDR3 size: 15 residues.